The 15 T cell receptor beta chains below all came from one sample that was sequenced in a study of T-cell memory formation after mild COVID-19. TCRdb ran MiXCR on the 5' RACE reads and lists one entry per CDR3 protein. The profile covers hundreds of thousands of distinct CDR3 sequences, with roughly 17% appearing a single time and less than 30% taken by the ten largest. Material: PBMCs or a T cell subset sorted from them (not recorded which). All receptors come from a man between 18 and 29 years old who had mild COVID-19 (a few samples of this study predate the infection). Cell type and time point are not known.

This clonotype was picked up many times. V usage is TRBV12-3 or TRBV12-4 and J usage is TRBJ1-1, with a weak D call TRBD1 (6 bases). The length of the CDR3 is 14 residues. V lost 5 bases, J lost 6 bases, and 16 bases lay in between. The CDR3 DNA reads TGTGCCAGCAGTACCCTACAGGGCAGCGCTGAAGCTTTCTTT. Translating it yields CASSTLQGSAEAFF.

This clonotype was observed many times. CDR3 region: CASKQGNTGELFF. The CDR3, as DNA: TGTGCCAGCAAGCAGGGGAACACCGGGGAGCTGTTTTTT. The chain employs TRBV6-2 or TRBV6-3 and TRBJ2-2; TRBD1 is a possible D gene (5 bases). Trimming stripped 7 bases from V and 1 base from J, with 7 bases between. Germline V gives CDR1 MNHEY, CDR2 SVGEGT. The CDR3 extends over 13 amino acids.

The chain carries TRBV5-4 and TRBJ1-2, with D perhaps TRBD1 (5 bases). V was clipped by 0 bases and J by 2 bases, with 11 bases between them. The CDR3 has 15 amino acids. Germline loops: CDR1 SGHNT, CDR2 YYREEE (reference sequence). The CDR3: CASSLVGEGNYGYTF. CDR3 nucleotides: TGTGCCAGCAGCTTGGTCGGGGAGGGGAACTATGGCTACACCTTC.

This sequence joins TRBV20-1 and TRBJ1-3; possibly TRBD1 for D (5 bases). Germline V gives CDR1 DFQATT, CDR2 SNEGSKA (reference sequence). The CDR3 is made up of 14 amino acids. Between the trimmed V and J ends, which lost 6 bases and 0 bases, there was a span of 12 bases. The CDR3 is CSANLGGSGNTIYF. The DNA for the CDR3 is TGCAGTGCCAACCTGGGGGGCTCTGGAAACACCATATATTTT.

This chain links TRBV12-3 or TRBV12-4 with TRBJ2-6; D ambiguous. V dropped 5 bases and J dropped 3 bases, with 11 bases sitting between them. This CDR3 has 15 amino acids. This CDR3 is CASSKGVGGANVLTF. The DNA for the CDR3 is TGTGCCAGCAGTAAAGGTGTCGGTGGGGCCAACGTCCTGACTTTC.

The V call is TRBV7-2, the J call TRBJ1-6; D is possibly TRBD1 (5 bases). The CDR3 runs to 15 residues. V was clipped by 5 bases and J by 8 bases, with 16 bases between them. Germline V gene data show CDR1 as SGHTA and CDR2 as FQGNSA. The CDR3 DNA sequence: TGTGCCAGCAGCAGTCAGGGTCGGGTCGATTCACCCCTCCACTTT. Protein sequence: CASSSQGRVDSPLHF.

V and J are TRBV20-1 and TRBJ2-5; a weak D match, TRBD2 (7 bases). CDR3 length: 16 amino acids. V gave up 2 bases and J gave up 4 bases, with 20 bases separating them. In germline, CDR1 is DFQATT, CDR2 SNEGSKA (reference sequence). The CDR3 reads CSARSSGGRSSETQYF. In nucleotides, the CDR3 is TGCAGTGCTAGAAGTTCGGGGGGCCGATCTTCAGAGACCCAGTACTTC.

Ten or more counts support this clonotype. This sequence joins TRBV12-3 or TRBV12-4 and TRBJ2-4; D is uncertain. The CDR3 runs to 12 residues. V was trimmed by 6 bases and J by 8 bases, leaving 11 bases between them. The CDR3 loop is CASSVIRDIQYF. The CDR3 nucleotides read TGTGCCAGCAGCGTGATTCGGGACATTCAGTACTTC.

This clonotype was seen only a few times. The chain carries TRBV5-4 and TRBJ2-7; TRBD2 matches 12 bases. CDR1 is SGHNT and CDR2 is YYREEE in the germline V gene (reference sequence). This CDR3 has 15 amino acids. The V gene end was trimmed by 2 bases and the J gene end by 0 bases; junction bases not matched to a gene: 0. In DNA form, the CDR3 reads TGTGCCAGCAGCTTACTAGCGGGGGGCTCCTACGAGCAGTACTTC. As protein: CASSLLAGGSYEQYF.

The table lists this clonotype with a few counts. The genes are TRBV6-6 and TRBJ1-5, with D uncertain. The CDR3 sequence is 15 residues long. Trimming pared 7 bases from V and 7 bases from J, leaving 20 bases between. CDR1 is MNHNY, CDR2 SVGAGI, per germline (reference sequence). CDR3 amino acids: CASTPRRVSGQPQHF. CDR3 DNA sequence: TGTGCCAGCACCCCTCGGCGGGTTTCCGGACAGCCCCAGCATTTT.

This clonotype has just a few counts. V gene TRBV20-1 combines with J gene TRBJ2-1, with D perhaps matching TRBD2 (6 bases). The germline V and J ends were trimmed by 1 base and 4 bases, with 17 bases remaining between them. The CDR3 sequence is 16 residues long. Germline CDR1 is DFQATT and CDR2 is SNEGSKA (reference sequence). The CDR3 sequence is CSARALWEAGYNEQFF. The CDR3 DNA reads TGCAGTGCTAGAGCCCTTTGGGAGGCCGGGTACAATGAGCAGTTCTTC.

The table lists this clonotype with a few counts. This chain links TRBV5-6 with TRBJ1-5; no definite D call. V was pared by 0 bases and J by 8 bases, with 9 bases between. CDR1 and CDR2 (germline): SGHDT, YYEEEE. CDR3 length: 13 residues. CDR3 region: CASSLGDGKPQHF. In nucleotides, the CDR3 is TGTGCCAGCAGCTTGGGTGATGGTAAGCCCCAGCATTTT.

This clonotype was found a few times. The chain carries TRBV25-1 and TRBJ1-2; D possibly corresponds to TRBD1 (5 bases). CDR3 size: 13 residues. Trimming took 1 base from V and 7 from J, leaving 10 bases between them. The germline V gene encodes CDR1 MGHDK and CDR2 SYGVNS. CDR3 nucleotides: TGTGCCAGCAGTGAATTACGGGGGTCTGGCTACACCTTC. Protein: CASSELRGSGYTF.

The rearrangement links TRBV4-3 to TRBJ1-4; 8 nucleotides match TRBD1. Germline CDR1 reads LGHNA; CDR2 reads YSLEER. The CDR3 contains 16 residues. V lost 4 bases, J lost 7 bases, and 11 bases stayed unmatched. DNA for the CDR3: TGCGCCAGCAGCCCAACCCCGGACAGGGTTGGTGAAAAACTGTTTTTT. Translated, it gives CASSPTPDRVGEKLFF.

This clonotype was seen more than once but under ten times. The chain recombines TRBV20-1 with TRBJ2-3; 9 bases line up with TRBD1. The CDR3 extends over 15 amino acids. Germline assignment: CDR1 DFQATT and CDR2 SNEGSKA (reference sequence). V trimming: 3 bases; J trimming: 2 bases; junction bases outside the gene matches: 6. CDR3 sequence (DNA): TGCAGTGCTAGGGACAGGACAGGGGCCACAGATACGCAGTATTTT. It specifies CSARDRTGATDTQYF.